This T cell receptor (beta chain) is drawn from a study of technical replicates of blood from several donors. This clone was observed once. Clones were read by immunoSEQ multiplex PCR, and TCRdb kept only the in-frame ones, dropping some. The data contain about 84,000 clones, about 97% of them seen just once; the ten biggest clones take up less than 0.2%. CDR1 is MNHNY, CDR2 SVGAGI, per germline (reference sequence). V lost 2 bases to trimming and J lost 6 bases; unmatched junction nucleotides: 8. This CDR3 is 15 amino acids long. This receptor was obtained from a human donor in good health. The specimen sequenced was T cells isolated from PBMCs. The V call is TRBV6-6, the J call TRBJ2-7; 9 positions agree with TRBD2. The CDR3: CASSYPSGAVLEQYF. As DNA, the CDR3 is TGTGCCAGCAGTTACCCTAGCGGGGCGGTCCTCGAGCAGTACTTC.